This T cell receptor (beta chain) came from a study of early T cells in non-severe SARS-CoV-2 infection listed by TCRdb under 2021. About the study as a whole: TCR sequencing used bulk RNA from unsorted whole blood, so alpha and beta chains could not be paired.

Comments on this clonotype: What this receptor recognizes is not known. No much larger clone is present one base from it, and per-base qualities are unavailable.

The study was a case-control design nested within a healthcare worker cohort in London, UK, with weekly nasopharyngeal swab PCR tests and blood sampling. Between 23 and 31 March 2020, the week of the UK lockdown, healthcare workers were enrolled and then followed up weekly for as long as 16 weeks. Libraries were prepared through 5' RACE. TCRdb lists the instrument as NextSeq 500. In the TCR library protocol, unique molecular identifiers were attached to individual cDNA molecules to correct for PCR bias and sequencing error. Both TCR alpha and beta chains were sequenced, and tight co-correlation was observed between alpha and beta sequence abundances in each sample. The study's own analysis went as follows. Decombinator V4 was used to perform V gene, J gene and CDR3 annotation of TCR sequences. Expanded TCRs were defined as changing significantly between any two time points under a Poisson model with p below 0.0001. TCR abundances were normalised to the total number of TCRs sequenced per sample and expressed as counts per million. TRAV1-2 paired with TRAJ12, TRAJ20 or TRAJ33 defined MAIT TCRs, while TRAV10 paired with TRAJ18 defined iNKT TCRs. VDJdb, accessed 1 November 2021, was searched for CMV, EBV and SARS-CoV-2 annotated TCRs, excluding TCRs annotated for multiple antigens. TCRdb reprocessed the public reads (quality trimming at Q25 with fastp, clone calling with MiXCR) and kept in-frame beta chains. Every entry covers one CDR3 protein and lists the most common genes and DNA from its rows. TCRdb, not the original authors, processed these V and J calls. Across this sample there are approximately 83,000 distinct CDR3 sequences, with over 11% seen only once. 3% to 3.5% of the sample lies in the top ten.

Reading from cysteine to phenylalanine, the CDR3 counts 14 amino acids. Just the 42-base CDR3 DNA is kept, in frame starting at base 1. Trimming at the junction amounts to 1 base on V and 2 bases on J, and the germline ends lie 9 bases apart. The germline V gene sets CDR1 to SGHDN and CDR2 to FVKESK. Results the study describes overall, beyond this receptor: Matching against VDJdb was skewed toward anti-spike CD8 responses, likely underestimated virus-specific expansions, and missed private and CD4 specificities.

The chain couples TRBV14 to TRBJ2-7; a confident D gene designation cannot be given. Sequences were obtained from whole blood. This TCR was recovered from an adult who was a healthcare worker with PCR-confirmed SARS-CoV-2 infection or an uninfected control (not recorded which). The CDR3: CASSQVIGTYEQYF. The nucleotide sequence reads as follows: TGTGCCAGCAGCCAAGTAATCGGTACCTACGAGCAGTACTTC.